This is a list of T cell receptor beta chains from one sample in a study of cytomegalovirus exposure and HLA in healthy donors. Measured with immunoSEQ multiplex PCR; TCRdb has only the in-frame clones, and not every one. The sample shows under 200,000 clones, 75% of them seen only once. The sample consisted of PBMCs. The receptors come from a woman aged 45-59 years in good health and CMV-seropositive. CDR3s include the opening cysteine and the closing phenylalanine or tryptophan. Fields, in order: J gene, V gene, clone size, D gene, CDR3 protein, CDR3 DNA. D genes are given only for firm matches. Clone size is shown for a subset of rows, as once, few, many or a class of expanded clone.

J: TRBJ2-1
V: TRBV5-1
size: NA
D: TRBD2
CDR3: CASSPTSGVNEQFF
DNA: TGCGCCAGCAGCCCGACTAGCGGGGTCAATGAGCAGTTCTTC

J: TRBJ1-5
V: TRBV5-4
size: few
D: NA
CDR3: CASSRGGDRNQPQHF
DNA: TGTGCCAGCAGCCGGGGGGGTGACAGAAATCAGCCCCAGCATTTT

J: TRBJ2-1
V: TRBV2
size: NA
D: TRBD2
CDR3: CASSPGGLYNEQFF
DNA: TGTGCCAGCAGTCCGGGGGGGCTCTACAATGAGCAGTTCTTC

J: TRBJ2-1
V: TRBV6-4
size: NA
D: NA
CDR3: CASKGVAGEQFF
DNA: TGTGCCAGCAAAGGGGTAGCTGGTGAGCAGTTCTTC

J: TRBJ2-1
V: TRBV2
size: NA
D: NA
CDR3: CASSEGLVLPQFF
DNA: TGTGCCAGCAGTGAAGGGCTAGTGTTGCCCCAGTTCTTC

J: TRBJ2-7
V: TRBV19
size: NA
D: TRBD2
CDR3: CASSRKDTGGWEQYF
DNA: TGTGCCAGTAGTAGGAAAGACACGGGGGGATGGGAGCAGTACTTC

J: TRBJ2-7
V: TRBV27
size: NA
D: NA
CDR3: CASQISGNSYEQYF
DNA: TGTGCCAGCCAAATTAGCGGTAACTCCTACGAGCAGTACTTC

J: TRBJ1-1
V: TRBV15
size: NA
D: NA
CDR3: CATSPMNTEAFF
DNA: TGTGCCACCAGCCCTATGAACACTGAAGCTTTCTTT

J: TRBJ2-7
V: TRBV13
size: NA
D: NA
CDR3: CASSPRQGIYEQYF
DNA: TGTGCCAGCAGCCCCCGGCAGGGGATTTACGAGCAGTACTTC

J: TRBJ2-3
V: TRBV6-1
size: NA
D: TRBD2
CDR3: CASSETSAGGISQYF
DNA: TGTGCCAGCAGTGAAACCTCAGCGGGGGGCATATCGCAGTATTTT

J: TRBJ1-2
V: TRBV6-6
size: NA
D: NA
CDR3: CASSPTGFQGGYTF
DNA: TGTGCCAGCAGTCCAACAGGGTTTCAAGGTGGCTACACCTTC

J: TRBJ2-2
V: TRBV29-1
size: NA
D: TRBD2
CDR3: CSVLAGVANTGELFF
DNA: TGCAGCGTTCTAGCGGGGGTCGCGAACACCGGGGAGCTGTTTTTT

J: TRBJ2-1
V: TRBV2
size: NA
D: TRBD2
CDR3: CATFGLTSPSSYNEQFF
DNA: TGTGCCACGTTCGGGCTGACTAGCCCAAGCTCCTACAATGAGCAGTTCTTC

J: TRBJ1-5
V: TRBV19
size: NA
D: NA
CDR3: CASTSGQGNQPQHF
DNA: NA

J: TRBJ1-6
V: TRBV6-5
size: NA
D: NA
CDR3: CASSYSDSSISPLHF
DNA: TGTGCCAGCAGTTATTCGGACAGCTCCATCTCACCCCTCCACTTT

J: TRBJ2-1
V: TRBV5-4
size: NA
D: TRBD2
CDR3: CASNFAGGSSYNEQFF
DNA: TGTGCCAGCAACTTCGCCGGGGGGAGCTCCTACAATGAGCAGTTCTTC

J: TRBJ1-4
V: TRBV10-2
size: NA
D: TRBD1
CDR3: CASSGTGTANEKLFF
DNA: TGCGCCAGCAGTGGGACCGGGACAGCGAATGAAAAACTGTTTTTT

J: TRBJ2-1
V: TRBV19
size: NA
D: TRBD2
CDR3: CASSPLAGVYNEQFF
DNA: TGTGCCAGTAGTCCCCTAGCGGGGGTTTACAATGAGCAGTTCTTC

J: TRBJ2-7
V: TRBV6-1
size: NA
D: NA
CDR3: CASTLRGAGEQYF
DNA: TGTGCCAGCACTCTACGCGGGGCGGGCGAGCAGTACTTC

J: TRBJ1-4
V: TRBV2
size: few
D: TRBD1
CDR3: CASRAETGDEKLFF
DNA: TGTGCCAGCAGAGCCGAGACAGGGGATGAAAAACTGTTTTTT

J: TRBJ2-5
V: TRBV15
size: NA
D: TRBD2
CDR3: CATSRTFLAGTQETQYF
DNA: TGTGCCACCAGCAGAACGTTCCTAGCGGGGACACAAGAGACCCAGTACTTC

J: TRBJ2-3
V: TRBV5-1
size: NA
D: NA
CDR3: CASSLYMTSTDTQYF
DNA: TGCGCCAGCAGCCTTTACATGACTAGCACAGATACGCAGTATTTT

J: TRBJ2-1
V: TRBV30
size: few
D: TRBD1
CDR3: CAWAGQGDNEQFF
DNA: TGTGCCTGGGCGGGACAGGGTGACAATGAGCAGTTCTTC

J: TRBJ2-7
V: TRBV5-1
size: NA
D: NA
CDR3: CASGRSGAQGGYEQYF
DNA: TGCGCCAGCGGTAGGTCCGGGGCCCAAGGGGGTTACGAGCAGTACTTC

J: TRBJ2-5
V: TRBV7-3
size: once
D: NA
CDR3: CASSLNGGIHPPETQYF
DNA: TGTGCCAGCAGCTTAAACGGCGGTATTCACCCCCCCGAGACCCAGTACTTC

J: TRBJ1-2
V: TRBV20-1
size: few
D: TRBD1
CDR3: CSARRQGSYTF
DNA: TGCAGTGCTAGGAGACAGGGTAGCTACACCTTC

J: TRBJ1-2
V: TRBV7-8
size: NA
D: TRBD1
CDR3: CASSRQNGQASYGYTF
DNA: TGTGCCAGCAGCCGCCAAAACGGACAGGCTTCCTATGGCTACACCTTC

J: TRBJ1-4
V: TRBV2
size: NA
D: NA
CDR3: CASRPQRATNEKLFF
DNA: TGTGCCAGCAGACCGCAGAGGGCAACTAATGAAAAACTGTTTTTT

J: TRBJ2-5
V: TRBV20-1
size: NA
D: NA
CDR3: CSASRQETQYF
DNA: TGCAGTGCTAGCCGCCAAGAGACCCAGTACTTC

J: TRBJ1-1
V: TRBV13
size: NA
D: NA
CDR3: CASSFGGTEAFF
DNA: TGTGCCAGCAGCTTCGGGGGGACTGAAGCTTTCTTT

J: TRBJ2-5
V: TRBV27
size: NA
D: NA
CDR3: CASSTLGIREETQYF
DNA: TGTGCCAGCAGTACCCTCGGAATCCGGGAAGAGACCCAGTACTTC

J: TRBJ2-3
V: TRBV29-1
size: NA
D: NA
CDR3: CSGIRADTQYF
DNA: TGCAGCGGGATACGGGCAGATACGCAGTATTTT

J: TRBJ1-2
V: TRBV7-9
size: NA
D: NA
CDR3: CASSSRQSSGYTF
DNA: TGTGCCAGCAGCTCGAGACAGAGCTCGGGCTACACCTTC

J: TRBJ2-7
V: TRBV7-8
size: NA
D: TRBD2
CDR3: CASSRRQGQTSGGFFYEQYF
DNA: TGTGCCAGCAGCCGACGACAGGGACAGACTAGCGGGGGCTTTTTCTACGAGCAGTACTTC

J: TRBJ1-1
V: TRBV5-1
size: NA
D: TRBD1
CDR3: CASSPPGQGASEAFF
DNA: TGCGCCAGCAGCCCACCGGGACAGGGGGCTTCTGAAGCTTTCTTT

J: TRBJ2-7
V: TRBV19
size: NA
D: NA
CDR3: CASSIPGSYEQYF
DNA: TGTGCCAGTAGTATCCCAGGTTCCTACGAGCAGTACTTC

J: TRBJ1-2
V: TRBV2
size: NA
D: TRBD1
CDR3: CASSLLGTGGGSGYTF
DNA: TGTGCCAGCAGTCTCCTCGGGACAGGGGGCGGCAGTGGCTACACCTTC

J: TRBJ2-7
V: TRBV18
size: once
D: NA
CDR3: CASSPGLTVYEQYF
DNA: TGTGCCAGCTCACCGGGACTTACTGTCTACGAGCAGTACTTC

J: TRBJ2-1
V: TRBV11-3
size: once
D: NA
CDR3: CASSPPDSGEQFF
DNA: TGTGCCAGCAGCCCTCCGGACAGTGGTGAGCAGTTCTTC

J: TRBJ1-2
V: TRBV6-5
size: NA
D: NA
CDR3: CASSKDGNYGYTF
DNA: TGTGCCAGCAGTAAAGACGGGAACTATGGCTACACCTTC

J: TRBJ1-1
V: TRBV4-1
size: NA
D: NA
CDR3: CASSLRGFRNTEAFF
DNA: TGCGCCAGCAGCCTTAGGGGCTTTCGAAACACTGAAGCTTTCTTT

J: TRBJ1-1
V: TRBV11-2
size: NA
D: NA
CDR3: CASSFRPGKNTEAFF
DNA: TGTGCCAGCAGCTTTAGACCCGGGAAAAACACTGAAGCTTTCTTT

J: TRBJ2-7
V: TRBV4-1
size: NA
D: TRBD1
CDR3: CASSLGQGGDEQYF
DNA: TGCGCCAGCAGCCTTGGACAGGGGGGCGACGAGCAGTACTTC

J: TRBJ1-2
V: TRBV6-1
size: NA
D: NA
CDR3: CAQRSQGYGYTF
DNA: TGTGCCCAAAGGTCCCAGGGTTATGGCTACACCTTC

J: TRBJ1-2
V: TRBV19
size: NA
D: NA
CDR3: CASSIMALAGAGYTF
DNA: TGTGCCAGTAGTATAATGGCCCTGGCAGGGGCTGGCTACACCTTC

J: TRBJ1-1
V: TRBV5-8
size: NA
D: NA
CDR3: CASSLGGLNTEAFF
DNA: TGTGCCAGCAGCTTGGGGGGCCTGAACACTGAAGCTTTCTTT

J: TRBJ1-2
V: TRBV11-2
size: NA
D: NA
CDR3: CASSLDPGRGYTF
DNA: TGTGCCAGCAGCTTAGATCCAGGCCGAGGCTACACCTTC

J: TRBJ1-1
V: TRBV28
size: NA
D: TRBD1
CDR3: CATQTGGEAFF
DNA: TGTGCCACCCAGACAGGGGGTGAAGCTTTCTTT

J: TRBJ1-5
V: TRBV5-6
size: once
D: NA
CDR3: CASSVYGNQPQHF
DNA: TGTGCCAGCAGCGTTTATGGCAATCAGCCCCAGCATTTT

J: TRBJ1-2
V: TRBV20-1
size: NA
D: NA
CDR3: CSATQRYGYTF
DNA: TGCAGTGCTACTCAGCGGTATGGCTACACCTTC

J: TRBJ1-1
V: TRBV5-1
size: few
D: NA
CDR3: CASSSDTPTGAFF
DNA: TGCGCCAGCAGCTCGGACACTCCCACGGGAGCTTTCTTT

J: TRBJ1-2
V: TRBV5-1
size: NA
D: NA
CDR3: CASSLATSGGHGYTF
DNA: TGCGCCAGCAGCTTGGCTACGTCGGGGGGCCATGGCTACACCTTC

J: TRBJ2-1
V: TRBV4-1
size: NA
D: NA
CDR3: CASSQEASPGSYNEQFF
DNA: TGCGCCAGCAGCCAAGAGGCCTCCCCAGGGTCCTACAATGAGCAGTTCTTC

J: TRBJ2-2
V: TRBV5-1
size: NA
D: TRBD1
CDR3: CASSFHGQGGTGELFF
DNA: TGCGCCAGCAGCTTTCATGGACAGGGGGGGACCGGGGAGCTGTTTTTT

J: TRBJ2-7
V: TRBV6-5
size: NA
D: NA
CDR3: CASNRDVRDEQYF
DNA: TGTGCCAGCAACAGGGACGTTCGGGACGAGCAGTACTTC

J: TRBJ1-3
V: TRBV6-5
size: NA
D: NA
CDR3: CASSIGQSRGNTIYF
DNA: TGTGCCAGCAGCATCGGACAGTCTAGGGGAAACACCATATATTTT

J: TRBJ2-1
V: TRBV27
size: NA
D: TRBD2
CDR3: CASRRMTSGGAYNEQFF
DNA: TGTGCCAGCAGACGGATGACTAGCGGGGGAGCCTACAATGAGCAGTTCTTC

J: TRBJ2-5
V: TRBV7-2
size: once
D: TRBD1
CDR3: CASSYNRGKETQYF
DNA: TGTGCCAGCAGCTATAACAGGGGAAAGGAGACCCAGTACTTC

J: TRBJ2-7
V: TRBV5-1
size: NA
D: NA
CDR3: CASSTQGGEQYF
DNA: TGCGCCAGCAGCACCCAGGGAGGCGAGCAGTACTTC

J: TRBJ1-5
V: TRBV18
size: NA
D: TRBD1
CDR3: CASSPDRGLQPQHF
DNA: TGTGCCAGCTCACCGGACAGGGGGCTTCAGCCCCAGCATTTT